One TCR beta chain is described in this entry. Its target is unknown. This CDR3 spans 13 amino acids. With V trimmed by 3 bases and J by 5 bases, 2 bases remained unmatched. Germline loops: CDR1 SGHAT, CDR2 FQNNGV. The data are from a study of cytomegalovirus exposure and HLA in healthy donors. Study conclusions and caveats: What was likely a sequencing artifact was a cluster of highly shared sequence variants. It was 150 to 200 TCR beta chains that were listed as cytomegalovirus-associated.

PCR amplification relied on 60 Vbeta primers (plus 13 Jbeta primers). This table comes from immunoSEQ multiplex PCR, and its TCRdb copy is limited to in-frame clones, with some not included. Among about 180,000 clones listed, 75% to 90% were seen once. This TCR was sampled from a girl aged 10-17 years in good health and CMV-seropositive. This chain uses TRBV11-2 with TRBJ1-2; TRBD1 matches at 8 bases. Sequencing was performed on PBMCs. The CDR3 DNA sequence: TGTGCCAGCAGCTTCGGACAGGGATATGGCTACACCTTC. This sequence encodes CASSFGQGYGYTF.